These T cell receptor beta chains were read from a single sample in a study of T cell changes during pregnancy in multiple sclerosis. This table comes from immunoSEQ multiplex PCR, and its TCRdb copy is limited to in-frame clones, with some not included. The data hold tens of thousands of clones, with nearly 95% observed a single time. The sequenced sample was CD4+ T cells from peripheral blood mononuclear cells, obtained after pregnancy. The receptors stem from a female donor in good health, enrolled as a control in a pregnancy study. Each CDR3 is given without its conserved first and last residue. The order of the fields is clone size, J gene, V gene, CDR3 protein. Size is omitted from some rows. Given values are once, few, many or a class for expanded clones.

abundance: -
j_gene: TRBJ1-4
v_gene: TRBV9
CDR3aa: ASSVNPVGQGLEKLF

abundance: once
j_gene: TRBJ2-5
v_gene: TRBV5-1
CDR3aa: ASSPTRGTFQETQY

abundance: -
j_gene: TRBJ1-1
v_gene: TRBV18
CDR3aa: ASSPGGGNTEAF

abundance: -
j_gene: TRBJ1-3
v_gene: TRBV28
CDR3aa: ASKLRGPNGNTIY

abundance: -
j_gene: TRBJ1-2
v_gene: TRBV6-6
CDR3aa: ASRRGGDSNYGYT

abundance: few
j_gene: TRBJ1-2
v_gene: TRBV27
CDR3aa: ASSDRDFYGYT

abundance: once
j_gene: TRBJ1-3
v_gene: TRBV30
CDR3aa: AWIGGRVVSGNTIY

abundance: -
j_gene: TRBJ1-2
v_gene: TRBV28
CDR3aa: ASRGDRGPYGYT

abundance: -
j_gene: TRBJ1-1
v_gene: TRBV6-5
CDR3aa: ASREGQVNTEAF

abundance: -
j_gene: TRBJ2-1
v_gene: TRBV20-1
CDR3aa: SASGTSEQF

abundance: few
j_gene: TRBJ1-5
v_gene: TRBV10-3
CDR3aa: AISDFETGVHQPQH

abundance: -
j_gene: TRBJ1-2
v_gene: TRBV5-6
CDR3aa: ASSLLWGDYGYT

abundance: -
j_gene: TRBJ1-1
v_gene: TRBV11-2
CDR3aa: ASSFQGMNTEAF

abundance: once
j_gene: TRBJ2-1
v_gene: TRBV4-1
CDR3aa: ASSQEEGVSSYNEQF

abundance: -
j_gene: TRBJ1-2
v_gene: TRBV11-2
CDR3aa: ASQGQAHGYT

abundance: once
j_gene: TRBJ1-2
v_gene: TRBV2
CDR3aa: ASQGEDYGYT

abundance: -
j_gene: TRBJ1-3
v_gene: TRBV10-2
CDR3aa: ASSENGGGGNTIY

abundance: few
j_gene: TRBJ2-1
v_gene: TRBV2
CDR3aa: ASSGGLAGDNEQF

abundance: -
j_gene: TRBJ2-3
v_gene: TRBV9
CDR3aa: ASSVRLATSTDTQY

abundance: -
j_gene: TRBJ1-2
v_gene: TRBV10-3
CDR3aa: AIRPPTGPYGYT

abundance: -
j_gene: TRBJ1-2
v_gene: TRBV2
CDR3aa: ASTSASRGRGYT

abundance: -
j_gene: TRBJ1-2
v_gene: TRBV28
CDR3aa: ASSLTVPPWYGYT

abundance: once
j_gene: TRBJ2-7
v_gene: TRBV9
CDR3aa: ASSVGRQVDEQY

abundance: few
j_gene: TRBJ1-2
v_gene: TRBV7-9
CDR3aa: ASSSTWGDGYT

abundance: -
j_gene: TRBJ2-5
v_gene: TRBV6-5
CDR3aa: ASSPGQGIQETQY

abundance: -
j_gene: TRBJ1-1
v_gene: TRBV5-6
CDR3aa: ASSLDRVNTEAF

abundance: -
j_gene: TRBJ2-7
v_gene: TRBV13
CDR3aa: ASSSTQGAYEQY

abundance: -
j_gene: TRBJ2-3
v_gene: TRBV29-1
CDR3aa: SVRRTSTDTQY

abundance: once
j_gene: TRBJ2-5
v_gene: TRBV29-1
CDR3aa: SVEVSGRGLWETQY

abundance: -
j_gene: TRBJ2-7
v_gene: TRBV19
CDR3aa: ASSFRERSEQY

abundance: -
j_gene: TRBJ2-7
v_gene: TRBV7-2
CDR3aa: ASSLVRTSGSSYEQY

abundance: -
j_gene: TRBJ2-2
v_gene: TRBV29-1
CDR3aa: SVAGTGELF

abundance: -
j_gene: TRBJ1-1
v_gene: TRBV7-6
CDR3aa: ASSVSGVGEAF

abundance: -
j_gene: TRBJ2-1
v_gene: TRBV15
CDR3aa: ATSRQGLAGTTSYNEQF

abundance: -
j_gene: TRBJ1-4
v_gene: TRBV4-3
CDR3aa: ASSQENTGRGEKLF

abundance: -
j_gene: TRBJ1-1
v_gene: TRBV9
CDR3aa: ASSVLPTGGRTEAF

abundance: -
j_gene: TRBJ1-1
v_gene: TRBV20-1
CDR3aa: SARGNTEAF

abundance: -
j_gene: TRBJ2-2
v_gene: TRBV11-2
CDR3aa: ASSFTTIPNTGELF

abundance: -
j_gene: TRBJ2-7
v_gene: TRBV7-2
CDR3aa: ASSLVRTGAYEQY

abundance: -
j_gene: TRBJ2-7
v_gene: TRBV5-4
CDR3aa: ASSLSAASYEQY

abundance: once
j_gene: TRBJ1-1
v_gene: TRBV29-1
CDR3aa: SAMTVSGTEAF

abundance: -
j_gene: TRBJ1-1
v_gene: TRBV11-3
CDR3aa: ASSLVQAEAF